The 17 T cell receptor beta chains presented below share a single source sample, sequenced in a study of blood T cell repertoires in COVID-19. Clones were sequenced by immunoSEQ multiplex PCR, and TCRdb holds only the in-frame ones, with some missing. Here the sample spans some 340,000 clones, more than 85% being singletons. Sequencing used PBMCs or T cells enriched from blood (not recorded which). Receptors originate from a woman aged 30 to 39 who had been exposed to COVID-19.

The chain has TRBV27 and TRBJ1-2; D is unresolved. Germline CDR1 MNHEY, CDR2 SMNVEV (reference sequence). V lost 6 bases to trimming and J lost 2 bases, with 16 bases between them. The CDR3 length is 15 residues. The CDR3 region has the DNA TGTGCCAGCAGGATTCGGAGGGAGTTCAACTATGGCTACACCTTC. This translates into CASRIRREFNYGYTF.

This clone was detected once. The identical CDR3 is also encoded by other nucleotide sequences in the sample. The CDR3 here is CASSSGQGAYEQYF. In DNA, the CDR3 is TGTGCCAGCAGTTCGGGACAGGGGGCCTACGAGCAGTACTTC. V and J are TRBV27 and TRBJ2-7, with 11 nucleotides matching TRBD1. The trim removed 4 bases at V and 2 bases at J, leaving 1 base unmatched. Germline CDR1 is MNHEY and CDR2 is SMNVEV (reference sequence). This CDR3 has 14 amino acids.

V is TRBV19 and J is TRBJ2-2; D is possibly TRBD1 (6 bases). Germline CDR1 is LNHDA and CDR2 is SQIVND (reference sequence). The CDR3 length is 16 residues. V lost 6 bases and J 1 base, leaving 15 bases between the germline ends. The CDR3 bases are TGTGCCAGTAGGCCAACAGGGTCGGGGAACACCGGGGAGCTGTTTTTT. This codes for CASRPTGSGNTGELFF.

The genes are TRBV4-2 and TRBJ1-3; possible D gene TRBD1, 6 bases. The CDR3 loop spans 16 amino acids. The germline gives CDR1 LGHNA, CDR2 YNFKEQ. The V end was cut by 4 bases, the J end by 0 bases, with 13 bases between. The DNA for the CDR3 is TGTGCCAGCAGCCCGTCACCAGGGGACTCTGGAAACACCATATATTTT. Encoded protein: CASSPSPGDSGNTIYF.

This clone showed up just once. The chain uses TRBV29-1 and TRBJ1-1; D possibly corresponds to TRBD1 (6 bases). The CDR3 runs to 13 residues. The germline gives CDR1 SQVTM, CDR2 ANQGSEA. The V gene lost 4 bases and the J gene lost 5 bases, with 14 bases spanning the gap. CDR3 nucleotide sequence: TGCAGCGTTGCCGACAGGCGCGCTACTGAAGCTTTCTTT. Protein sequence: CSVADRRATEAFF.

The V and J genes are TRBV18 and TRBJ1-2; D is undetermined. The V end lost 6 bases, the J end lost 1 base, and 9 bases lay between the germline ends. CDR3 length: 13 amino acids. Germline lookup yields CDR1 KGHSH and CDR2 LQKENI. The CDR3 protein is CASSWPDNYGYTF. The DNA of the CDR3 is TGTGCCAGCTCTTGGCCTGATAACTATGGCTACACCTTC.

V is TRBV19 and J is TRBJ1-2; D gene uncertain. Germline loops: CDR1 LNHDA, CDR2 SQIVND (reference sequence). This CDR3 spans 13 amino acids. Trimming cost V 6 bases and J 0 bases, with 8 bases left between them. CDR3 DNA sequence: TGTGCCAGTAGATACAACGCTAACTATGGCTACACCTTC. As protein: CASRYNANYGYTF.

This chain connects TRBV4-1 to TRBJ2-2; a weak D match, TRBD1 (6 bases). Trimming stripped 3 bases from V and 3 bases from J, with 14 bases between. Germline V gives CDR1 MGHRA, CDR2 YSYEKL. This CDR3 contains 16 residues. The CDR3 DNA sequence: TGCGCCAGCAGCCAGAAACAGGGATGGGACACCGGGGAGCTGTTTTTT. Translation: CASSQKQGWDTGELFF.

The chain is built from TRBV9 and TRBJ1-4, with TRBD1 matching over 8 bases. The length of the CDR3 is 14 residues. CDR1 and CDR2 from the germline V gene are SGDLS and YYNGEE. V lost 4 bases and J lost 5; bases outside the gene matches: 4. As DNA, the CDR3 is TGTGCCAGCAGCCATCAGGGGGCGAATGAAAAACTGTTTTTT. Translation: CASSHQGANEKLFF.

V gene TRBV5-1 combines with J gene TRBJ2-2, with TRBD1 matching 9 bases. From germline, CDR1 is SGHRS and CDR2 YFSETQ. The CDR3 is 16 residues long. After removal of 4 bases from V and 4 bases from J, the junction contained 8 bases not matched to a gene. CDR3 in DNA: TGCGCCAGCAGCCCATCCGGGACAGGGACCACCGGGGAGCTGTTTTTT. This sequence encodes CASSPSGTGTTGELFF.

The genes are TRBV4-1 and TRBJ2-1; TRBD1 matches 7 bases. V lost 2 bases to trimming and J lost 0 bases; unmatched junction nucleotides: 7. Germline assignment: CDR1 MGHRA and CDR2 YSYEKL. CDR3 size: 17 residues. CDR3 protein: CASSQRGGLISYNEQFF. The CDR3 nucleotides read TGCGCCAGCAGCCAAAGAGGGGGCCTTATCTCCTACAATGAGCAGTTCTTC.

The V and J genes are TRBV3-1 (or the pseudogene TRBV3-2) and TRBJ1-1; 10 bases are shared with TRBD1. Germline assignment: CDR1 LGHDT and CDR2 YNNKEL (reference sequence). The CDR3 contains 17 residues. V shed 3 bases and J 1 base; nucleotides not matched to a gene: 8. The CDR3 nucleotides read TGTGCCAGCAGCCAGGGCCCGACAGGGGGCCCGAACACTGAAGCTTTCTTT. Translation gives CASSQGPTGGPNTEAFF.

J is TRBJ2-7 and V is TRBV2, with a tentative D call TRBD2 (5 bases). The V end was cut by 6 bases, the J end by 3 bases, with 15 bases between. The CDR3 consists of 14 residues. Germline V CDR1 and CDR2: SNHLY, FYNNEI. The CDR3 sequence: CASRVGRSGYEQYF. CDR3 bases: TGTGCCAGCAGGGTAGGGAGATCGGGCTACGAGCAGTACTTC.

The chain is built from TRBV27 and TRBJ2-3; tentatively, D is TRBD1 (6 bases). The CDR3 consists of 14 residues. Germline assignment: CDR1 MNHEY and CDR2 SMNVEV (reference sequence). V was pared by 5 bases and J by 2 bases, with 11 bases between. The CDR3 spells CASSLQGFTDTQYF. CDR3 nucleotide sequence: TGTGCCAGCAGTCTCCAGGGGTTCACAGATACGCAGTATTTT.

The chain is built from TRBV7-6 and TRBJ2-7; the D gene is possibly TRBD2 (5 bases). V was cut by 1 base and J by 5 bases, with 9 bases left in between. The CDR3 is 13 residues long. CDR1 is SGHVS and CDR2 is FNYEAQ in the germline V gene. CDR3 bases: TGTGCCAGCAGCTTAGAGAGGGTCGACGAGCAGTACTTC. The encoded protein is CASSLERVDEQYF.

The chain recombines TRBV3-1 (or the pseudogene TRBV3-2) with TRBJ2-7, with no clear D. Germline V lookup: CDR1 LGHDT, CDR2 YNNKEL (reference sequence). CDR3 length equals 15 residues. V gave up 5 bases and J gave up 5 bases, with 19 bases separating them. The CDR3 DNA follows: TGTGCCAGCAGCGCGAATATTTTCGTGTTAGACGAGCAGTACTTC. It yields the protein CASSANIFVLDEQYF.

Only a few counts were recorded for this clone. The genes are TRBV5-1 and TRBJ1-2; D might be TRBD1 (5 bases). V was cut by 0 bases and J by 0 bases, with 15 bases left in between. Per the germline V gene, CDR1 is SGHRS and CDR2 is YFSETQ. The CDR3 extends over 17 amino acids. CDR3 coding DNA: TGCGCCAGCAGCTTGGGAGACAGCCGCGACGCTAACTATGGCTACACCTTC. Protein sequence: CASSLGDSRDANYGYTF. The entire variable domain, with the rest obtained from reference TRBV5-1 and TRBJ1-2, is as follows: KAGVTQTPRYLIKTRGQQVTLSCSPISGHRSVSWYQQTPGQGLQFLFEYFSETQRNKGNFPGRFSGRQFSNSRSEMNVSTLELGDSALYLCASSLGDSRDANYGYTFGSGTRLTVV.